Shown below are 14 T cell receptor beta chains from a single sample sequenced in a study of T-cell reconstitution after alpha-beta-depleted transplantation in children. Unique molecular identifiers were incorporated into the prepared TCRbeta library. One entry per CDR3 protein results from TCRdb running MiXCR on the PCR reads. The data hold 200,000 or so distinct CDR3 sequences, with 8.4% observed a single time. The starting material was PBMCs, mostly from graft donor cells, obtained 360 days after TCRalphabeta/CD19-depleted stem cell transplant. These receptor sequences come from a male patient between 2 and 10 years old who had a stem cell transplant for acute myeloid leukemia, so the T cells may come from the graft donor.

This clonotype was counted only a few times. The chain couples TRBV10-3 to TRBJ2-1, with TRBD2 matching 13 bases. This CDR3 region has 20 residues. V shed 1 base, J shed 2 bases, and the junction held 11 bases outside the gene matches. Germline V gives CDR1 ENHRY, CDR2 SYGVKD. CDR3: CAISELGRLAGGRTYNEQFF. The CDR3 DNA sequence: TGTGCCATCAGTGAGTTAGGGAGACTAGCGGGGGGAAGAACCTACAATGAGCAGTTCTTC.

This clonotype was counted ten times or more. This chain joins TRBV24-1 and TRBJ2-2; 7 nucleotides match TRBD1. Germline V gene data show CDR1 as KGHDR and CDR2 as SFDVKD. The V and J ends lost 4 bases and 4 bases, in that order; junction bases with no gene match: 2. The CDR3 has 14 amino acids. The DNA of the CDR3 is TGTGCCACCAGTGAGGGACAGCCCACCGGGGAGCTGTTTTTT. Translating it yields CATSEGQPTGELFF.

This clonotype was counted ten times or more. V is TRBV7-2 and J is TRBJ1-1; D gene unclear. V shed 6 bases and J shed 0 bases, with 5 bases lying between them. This CDR3 spans 12 amino acids. The germline V gene has CDR1 SGHTA and CDR2 FQGNSA. CDR3 sequence (DNA): TGTGCCAGCAGTTTCCTGAACACTGAAGCTTTCTTT. Translating gives CASSFLNTEAFF.

There are a few counts of this clonotype. The V and J genes are TRBV9 and TRBJ2-5; TRBD2 matches 8 bases. Looked up from germline, CDR1 is SGDLS and CDR2 is YYNGEE. J gave up 3 bases and V 0 bases, and 1 base lay outside the gene matches. The CDR3 length is 14 residues. Written as DNA, the CDR3 is TGTGCCAGCAGCGTAGGGGGACTAGAAGAGACCCAGTACTTC. Translating gives CASSVGGLEETQYF.

This clonotype came up many times. The rearrangement links TRBV27 to TRBJ2-6; D is uncertain. The germline V gene encodes CDR1 MNHEY and CDR2 SMNVEV (reference sequence). Trimming stripped 10 bases from V and 2 bases from J, with 9 bases between. This CDR3 has 13 residues. CDR3 DNA: TGTGCCACCCAACGTACTGGGGCCAACGTCCTGACTTTC. This translates into CATQRTGANVLTF. Using reference TRBV27 and TRBJ2-6 for the parts outside the CDR3, the full variable domain is EAQVTQNPRYLITVTGKKLTVTCSQNMNHEYMSWYRQDPGLGLRQIYYSMNVEVTDKGDVPEGYKVSRKEKRNFPLILESPSPNQTSLYFCATQRTGANVLTFGAGSRLTVL.

In its sample, this clonotype was seen many times. The V call is TRBV13, the J call TRBJ2-2; D is ambiguous. Germline-derived CDR1 and CDR2 are PRHDT and FYEKMQ (reference sequence). Trimming removed 0 bases at V and 3 bases at J, with 8 bases between. CDR3 length equals 15 residues. The chain's CDR3 is CASSLGLSHTGELFF. CDR3 bases: TGTGCCAGCAGCTTAGGCCTAAGTCACACCGGGGAGCTGTTTTTT.

This clonotype was detected ten times or more. V gene TRBV12-3 or TRBV12-4 combines with J gene TRBJ2-4; possibly TRBD2 for D (6 bases). CDR3 size: 14 residues. V lost 7 bases and J 8 bases, leaving 18 bases between the germline ends. CDR3 bases: TGTGCCAGCACCCAAGGTCGCGGGGCAGACATTCAGTACTTC. Amino acids: CASTQGRGADIQYF.

This clonotype was picked up one time. The V call is TRBV5-1, the J call TRBJ2-5; weak D call: TRBD2 (6 bases). V gave up 1 base and J gave up 4 bases, with 11 bases separating them. The CDR3 runs 14 residues. CDR1 and CDR2 from the germline V gene are SGHRS and YFSETQ. In DNA, the CDR3 is TGCGCCAGCAGCTTGATCCGGGGGAGAGAGACCCAGTACTTC. This gives the protein CASSLIRGRETQYF.

This chain links TRBV4-3 with TRBJ2-7, with D possibly matching TRBD1 (6 bases). V lost 0 bases to trimming and J lost 3 bases, with 12 bases between them. The CDR3 extends over 15 amino acids. The germline CDR1 and CDR2 sequences are LGHNA and YSLEER. The CDR3 loop is CASSQDLRGGYEQYF. The CDR3 region has the DNA TGCGCCAGCAGCCAAGATCTGAGAGGGGGCTACGAGCAGTACTTC.

The rearrangement uses TRBV23-1 and TRBJ2-4, with 8 bases fitting TRBD1. TRBV23-1 is sorted into the ORF group, with uncertain function. V dropped 0 bases and J dropped 0; count of bases not matched to a gene: 10. The CDR3 contains 19 residues. This CDR3 is CASSQSWTGNSLAKNIQYF. The CDR3 DNA reads as TGCGCCAGCAGTCAATCATGGACAGGGAATTCCCTAGCCAAAAACATTCAGTACTTC.

Written as DNA, the CDR3 is TGTGCCAGCAGTTACTCTAGCGGGAAGGGCTACGAGCAGTACTTC. Its translation: CASSYSSGKGYEQYF. The chain is built from TRBV6-2 or TRBV6-3 and TRBJ2-7; 8 nucleotides align to TRBD2. The CDR3 is 15 residues long. V gave up 0 bases and J gave up 3 bases; unmatched junction bases: 4. The germline gives CDR1 MNHEY, CDR2 SVGEGT.

This clonotype has more than one count but fewer than ten. This CDR3 reads CASSLARIANEQFF. CDR3 nucleotide sequence: TGTGCCAGCAGCTTAGCGCGGATAGCCAATGAGCAGTTCTTC. The genes are TRBV7-6 and TRBJ2-1; the D is unclear. Germline assignment: CDR1 SGHVS and CDR2 FNYEAQ. V shed 0 bases and J shed 6 bases, with 9 bases lying between them. This CDR3 comprises 14 residues.

The chain has TRBV2 and TRBJ2-3; D may be TRBD1 or TRBD2 (5 bases each). This CDR3 has 13 amino acids. Germline CDR1 and CDR2: SNHLY and FYNNEI. Trimming took 7 bases from V and 2 from J, leaving 10 bases between them. CDR3 in DNA: TGTGCCAGCAACGGGGCCCCCACAGATACGCAGTATTTT. Its translation is CASNGAPTDTQYF.

This clonotype occurred many times. This sequence joins TRBV12-3 or TRBV12-4 and TRBJ2-7; D is uncertain. V dropped 5 bases and J dropped 0 bases, with 8 bases sitting between them. CDR3 size: 13 residues. The CDR3 nucleotides are TGTGCCAGCAGTGGCGACGGCTCCTACGAGCAGTACGTC. It yields the protein CASSGDGSYEQYV.